This T cell receptor (beta chain) was sequenced during a study of OX40 agonist ivuxolimab in advanced cancers. Study summary: Recorded diagnoses for dose-escalation patients were hepatocellular carcinoma, melanoma, renal cell or head and neck cancer. Findings and limits, study-wide: At 0.1-3.0 mg/kg, partial responders had clonal expansion among the lowest observed.

Germline lookup yields CDR1 SEHNR and CDR2 FQNEAQ (reference sequence). V trimming: 1 base; J trimming: 3 bases; junction bases outside the gene matches: 3. There are 16 residues in the CDR3. Data came from immunoSEQ multiplex PCR; TCRdb stores just in-frame clones and leaves some out. The table has around 63,000 clones, more than 65% seen once. A note on this clone: The antigen is undetermined.

This sequence was found in an adult with an advanced solid tumor such as melanoma, head and neck, liver or kidney cancer. This sequence joins TRBV7-9 and TRBJ2-3; 11 positions match TRBD2. The sample consisted of CD4+ or CD8+ T cells sorted from blood, taken in a trial of the OX40 agonist ivuxolimab. CDR3 protein: CASSLGLAGQTDTQYF. The CDR3 region has the DNA TGTGCCAGCAGCTTAGGACTAGCGGGACAGACAGATACGCAGTATTTT.